This TCR beta chain was captured in a study of blood T cell repertoires in COVID-19 (dated by TCRdb to between 2020 and 2021). About the investigation overall: Samples covering the acute and convalescent phases of COVID-19 were provided by collaborators in the United States, Italy and Spain. The prospective study material was composed of cDNA or gDNA derived from T cells, B-cell-depleted T cells, or PBMCs. Subjects who had been exposed to COVID-19, were actively infected with it, or had recovered from it provided the deeply sampled blood TCRbeta repertoires that made up the dataset. The repertoires were released in a freely available public database meant as a resource for research on the immune response to SARS-CoV-2. Samples were obtained from the ongoing ImmuneRACE study (first 160 participants) and from 1,254 subjects provided by 6 global collaborators. The sample metadata nearly always contained a de-identified subject ID, COVID-19 status, age in years and sex. Where HLA class I and class II types were available, the types were taken from metadata supplied by the sample provider, not from assay-based typing. The research as a whole found: Clinical and demographic metadata were provided uncurated, with the amount varying by source and participant.

To note about this clone: Which antigen it targets is not known. There are no base qualities to consult, and no much larger clone falls within one base.

TCRbeta CDR3 regions were amplified from genomic DNA using the immunoSEQ Assay, a bias-controlled multiplex PCR. In the original analysis: Nucleated cell counts per sample were estimated from amplification of reference gene primers within the assay. To quantify the absolute abundance of each unique TCRbeta CDR3 rearrangement, sequence reads were collapsed and filtered. For each sample, productive Simpson clonality was calculated as the square root of Simpson's diversity index over productive rearrangements. TCRdb obtained this table from immuneACCESS and retained in-frame rearrangements with V and J assigned. These tables miss some clones; where compared with another copy, unresolved V genes account for less than half of the shortfall, and the remainder is unexplained. V and J calls and clone size follow that table, whereas D and trimming were derived from the DNA. Within this sample are tens of thousands of clones, with roughly 89% of them counted one time only. The ten largest clones add up to roughly 5.3% of the sample.

Whole blood was collected in K2EDTA tubes by collaborating institutions according to the institutions' own protocols. Collaborator samples were shipped for TCRbeta analysis as frozen whole blood, isolated PBMCs, or DNA extracted from either sample type. CDR3 length: 14 amino acids, cysteine to phenylalanine. Only CDR3 DNA remains: 42 bases, in frame from the first base. V lost 6 bases and J lost 4 bases; the stretch between them is 18 bases long. The germline V gene gives CDR1 as SQVTM and CDR2 as ANQGSEA. The receptor chain draws on TRBV29-1 and TRBJ2-5; the D gene is perhaps TRBD1, on 6 matching bases. The sample taken for sequencing was peripheral blood. The TCR sequence derives from a man aged 60 to 75 with active COVID-19. The CDR3 region reads CSVAWNRARETQYF. The sequenced DNA is TGCAGCGTGGCCTGGAACAGGGCTCGAGAGACCCAGTACTTC.